This TCR beta chain emerged from a study of vaccination effects on CD4 cells after COVID-19. Study results and caveats: Clones that were induced by infection or by vaccine showed marked contraction late after vaccination.

Before sequencing, viral peptide pools were used by the ViraFEST assay to expand antigen-specific CD4+ T cells. Between days 9 and 11 of culture, CD4+ T cells were separated out. Neither prior SARS-CoV-2 infection nor positive nucleocapsid antibodies were present in the vaccine recipients. A density of roughly 2 million PBMC per well was used; these cells were cultured with approximately 9.1 IU/ml IL-2 and roughly 10 ug/ml peptides. Cultures received IL-2 medium that replaced half the medium on days 3 and 7. For this clone: Its matching antigen is unknown.

Produced via immunoSEQ multiplex PCR; TCRdb's table is partial and in-frame only. This sample has 55,000 to 75,000 clones, with less than 85% found just once. The CDR3 covers 13 residues. Germline assignment: CDR1 LNHDA and CDR2 SQIVND (reference sequence). V lost 2 bases, J lost 7 bases, and 11 bases lay in between. The chain combines TRBV19 with TRBJ2-5; D perhaps matches TRBD2 (5 bases). This clonotype was sampled from a human donor who received a COVID-19 vaccine. Here the sequenced sample was CD4+ T cells from PBMCs cultured with HCoV-NL63 spike peptides, taken before COVID-19 vaccination. CDR3 DNA sequence: TGTGCCAGTAGTATAAAAGGAGGTGTGACCCAGTACTTC. As protein: CASSIKGGVTQYF. The variable domain in full, with the rest retrieved from reference TRBV19 and TRBJ2-5, is DGGITQSPKYLFRKEGQNVTLSCEQNLNHDAMYWYRQDPGQGLRLIYYSQIVNDFQKGDIAEGYSVSREKKESFPLTVTSAQKNPTAFYLCASSIKGGVTQYFGPGTRLLVL.